The 29 T cell receptor beta chains below were found in one sample sequenced in a study of blood T cell repertoires in COVID-19. Here immunoSEQ multiplex PCR was the method, and the copy in TCRdb shows in-frame clones only, minus some. Among 350,000 or so clones listed, roughly 90% were seen once. The specimen was PBMCs or T cells enriched from blood (not recorded which). The receptors were gathered from a woman aged 30 to 39 who had recovered from COVID-19.

This rearrangement joins TRBV2 to TRBJ2-5; TRBD2 aligns across 13 bases. The length of the CDR3 is 14 residues. Germline V gene data show CDR1 as SNHLY and CDR2 as FYNNEI. V lost 5 bases to trimming and J lost 5 bases; unmatched junction nucleotides: 2. CDR3 in DNA: TGTGCCAGCAGTTCACTAGCGGGAGGGGAGACCCAGTACTTC. This encodes CASSSLAGGETQYF.

The chain links TRBV20-1 to TRBJ2-7, with 8 bases fitting TRBD1. Germline loops: CDR1 DFQATT, CDR2 SNEGSKA (reference sequence). The CDR3 sequence is 17 residues long. V dropped 3 bases and J dropped 4; count of bases not matched to a gene: 17. In DNA form, the CDR3 reads TGCAGTGCTAGTCCGATTAACCGGGACAGGAGACTGTACGAGCAGTACTTC. Residues: CSASPINRDRRLYEQYF.

The rearrangement uses TRBV9 and TRBJ2-7, with D maybe TRBD1 (6 bases). Germline CDR1 SGDLS, CDR2 YYNGEE. The CDR3 spans 15 residues. Trimming stripped 0 bases from V and 2 bases from J, with 12 bases between. CDR3 residues: CASSVEGVGAYEQYF. CDR3 in DNA: TGTGCCAGCAGCGTAGAGGGGGTAGGGGCCTACGAGCAGTACTTC.

The chain couples TRBV19 to TRBJ1-1; 9 nucleotides agree with TRBD1. The germline gives CDR1 LNHDA, CDR2 SQIVND (reference sequence). The CDR3 sequence is 14 residues long. Germline trimming cut 5 bases from V and 4 bases from J; bases unmatched to any gene: 5. This CDR3 reads CASSDGTGTTEAFF. CDR3 bases: TGTGCCAGTAGTGATGGGACAGGGACCACTGAAGCTTTCTTT. Filled out from reference TRBV19 and TRBJ1-1, the complete variable domain reads DGGITQSPKYLFRKEGQNVTLSCEQNLNHDAMYWYRQDPGQGLRLIYYSQIVNDFQKGDIAEGYSVSREKKESFPLTVTSAQKNPTAFYLCASSDGTGTTEAFFGQGTRLTVV.

This CDR3 is CASRFKWEGGHPNTEAFF. CDR3 coding DNA: TGTGCCAGCAGATTTAAATGGGAAGGTGGACACCCGAACACTGAAGCTTTCTTT. The V and J genes are TRBV28 and TRBJ1-1, with D possibly matching TRBD1 (5 bases). The CDR3 totals 18 residues. Germline lookup yields CDR1 MDHEN and CDR2 SYDVKM. Between the trimmed V and J ends, which lost 6 bases and 1 base, there was a span of 24 bases. The full variable domain, completed using reference TRBV28 and TRBJ1-1, is DVKVTQSSRYLVKRTGEKVFLECVQDMDHENMFWYRQDPGLGLRLIYFSYDVKMKEKGDIPEGYSVSREKKERFSLILESASTNQTSMYLCASRFKWEGGHPNTEAFFGQGTRLTVV.

The chain recombines TRBV28 with TRBJ1-4; 10 bases match TRBD1. Germline V CDR1 and CDR2: MDHEN, SYDVKM. V lost 7 bases to trimming and J lost 5 bases; unmatched junction nucleotides: 7. This CDR3 region has 15 residues. The chain's CDR3 is CASNRQGARNEKLFF. The CDR3 DNA is TGTGCCAGCAACCGACAGGGGGCCCGGAATGAAAAACTGTTTTTT. The full variable domain, in which reference TRBV28 and TRBJ1-4 provide the parts outside the CDR3, is DVKVTQSSRYLVKRTGEKVFLECVQDMDHENMFWYRQDPGLGLRLIYFSYDVKMKEKGDIPEGYSVSREKKERFSLILESASTNQTSMYLCASNRQGARNEKLFFGSGTQLSVL.

The chain is built from TRBV29-1 and TRBJ1-4; 8 bases map to TRBD1. Trimming took 4 bases from V and 8 from J; bases not matched to a gene: 6. The CDR3 has 13 amino acids. Per germline, CDR1 SQVTM and CDR2 ANQGSEA. Written as DNA, the CDR3 is TGCAGCGTTGCGAGGACAGGGAACGAAAAACTGTTTTTT. As protein: CSVARTGNEKLFF.

The chain couples TRBV9 to TRBJ1-2; 12 positions match TRBD1. CDR3 length: 16 residues. Germline V gene lookup returns CDR1 SGDLS and CDR2 YYNGEE. Trimming removed 3 bases from V and 3 bases from J; junction bases left unmatched: 6. The CDR3 DNA follows: TGTGCCAGCAGCGGCGGGACAGGGGGCGAGGACTATGGCTACACCTTC. Protein product: CASSGGTGGEDYGYTF.

The genes are TRBV28 and TRBJ1-5; 7 bases agree with TRBD1. In germline, CDR1 is MDHEN, CDR2 SYDVKM. This CDR3 is 15 amino acids long. Losses at the gene ends were 6 bases for V and 4 bases for J; bases not matched to a gene: 9. The CDR3 DNA reads as TGTGCCAGCAGGCAAGACAGGGTATCGAATCAGCCCCAGCATTTT. Amino acids: CASRQDRVSNQPQHF.

The chain employs TRBV7-9 and TRBJ2-2; 9 bases match TRBD2. This CDR3 has 16 residues. The trim removed 5 bases at V and 6 bases at J, leaving 10 bases unmatched. The germline V gene has CDR1 SEHNR and CDR2 FQNEAQ (reference sequence). CDR3 protein: CASSPILRGGPGELFF. In DNA, the CDR3 is TGTGCCAGCAGCCCGATCCTGCGGGGGGGCCCCGGGGAGCTGTTTTTT. The entire variable domain, with the rest obtained from reference TRBV7-9 and TRBJ2-2, is as follows: DTGVSQNPRHKITKRGQNVTFRCDPISEHNRLYWYRQTLGQGPEFLTYFQNEAQLEKSRLLSDRFSAERPKGSFSTLEIQRTEQGDSAMYLCASSPILRGGPGELFFGEGSRLTVL.

The rearrangement joins TRBV7-3 to TRBJ2-2, with 10 positions matching TRBD1. The ends lost 2 bases at V and 8 bases at J; junction bases unmatched: 11. The CDR3 is made up of 17 amino acids. Germline V gives CDR1 SGHTA, CDR2 FQGTGA. This CDR3 reads CASSLFPGQGLRGELFF. CDR3 bases: TGTGCCAGCAGCTTATTCCCGGGACAGGGGCTCAGGGGGGAGCTGTTTTTT.

The CDR3 nucleotides are TGTGCCAGCACCGGGGACAGACTTGACTCCTACGAGCAGTACTTC. Protein product: CASTGDRLDSYEQYF. The chain uses TRBV6-5 and TRBJ2-7; 7 bases are a match to TRBD1. The V gene end was trimmed by 7 bases and the J gene end by 0 bases; junction bases not matched to a gene: 9. Germline V gene sequence: CDR1 MNHEY, CDR2 SVGAGI. The CDR3 loop spans 15 amino acids.

The gene calls are TRBV3-1 (or the pseudogene TRBV3-2) and TRBJ2-1; 11 bases map to TRBD2. The CDR3 runs to 16 residues. Trimming took 0 bases from V and 8 from J; bases not matched to a gene: 6. Germline V gene sequence: CDR1 LGHDT, CDR2 YNNKEL (reference sequence). CDR3 coding DNA: TGTGCCAGCAGCCAAGATGGTTTAGCGGGGGGGGATGAGCAGTTCTTC. As protein: CASSQDGLAGGDEQFF.

The chain uses TRBV7-8 and TRBJ2-5; 7 nucleotides match TRBD1. Germline V lookup: CDR1 SGHVS, CDR2 FQNEAQ. The CDR3 contains 15 residues. Germline trimming cut 1 base from V and 2 bases from J; bases unmatched to any gene: 4. CDR3 loop: CASSLDGTVQETQYF. The CDR3 DNA sequence: TGTGCCAGCAGCTTAGATGGGACAGTTCAAGAGACCCAGTACTTC.

The gene calls are TRBV6-5 and TRBJ1-1, with TRBD1 identical over 8 bases. Trimming cost V 7 bases and J 1 base; bases outside gene matches: 2. The germline V gene encodes CDR1 MNHEY and CDR2 SVGAGI. The CDR3 is made up of 13 amino acids. The CDR3 DNA reads TGTGCCAGCAAGACAGGGGCGAACACTGAAGCTTTCTTT. This encodes CASKTGANTEAFF.

V and J are TRBV27 and TRBJ1-1; 11 nucleotides align to TRBD1. CDR1 MNHEY and CDR2 SMNVEV come from the germline V gene (reference sequence). The CDR3 sequence is 17 residues long. V lost 7 bases, J lost 3 bases, and 13 bases stayed unmatched. The CDR3 region has the DNA TGTGCCAGCAACCAACTTGGACAGGGGGCGCGGTACACTGAAGCTTTCTTT. Translating it yields CASNQLGQGARYTEAFF.

The CDR3 region has the DNA TGTGCCAGCAGCCTATTGGGACTAGCGGGACGGGGCGAGCAGTACTTC. Amino acids: CASSLLGLAGRGEQYF. V gene TRBV28 combines with J gene TRBJ2-7; 13 bases fit TRBD2. The V and J ends lost 6 bases and 6 bases, in that order; junction bases with no gene match: 11. Germline CDR1 and CDR2: MDHEN and SYDVKM. There are 16 residues in the CDR3.

The chain combines TRBV12-3 or TRBV12-4 with TRBJ2-7; possible D gene TRBD2, 6 bases. V was trimmed by 5 bases and J by 10 bases, leaving 18 bases between them. The CDR3 extends over 13 amino acids. CDR3 loop: CASSPGGAFEQYF. In DNA form, the CDR3 reads TGTGCCAGCAGTCCCGGCGGGGCTTTCGAACAGTACTTC.

The V call is TRBV6-2 or TRBV6-3, the J call TRBJ2-3; TRBD2 is a possible D gene (6 bases). CDR3 size: 16 residues. V was pared by 7 bases and J by 2 bases, with 19 bases between. In germline, CDR1 is MNHEY, CDR2 SVGEGT. The CDR3 DNA follows: TGTGCCAGCATCCCCGGAGGGCAGGCCTTCACAGATACGCAGTATTTT. Amino acids: CASIPGGQAFTDTQYF.

The V and J genes are TRBV29-1 and TRBJ2-5; TRBD1 matches 7 bases. Germline CDR1 is SQVTM and CDR2 is ANQGSEA. V lost 7 bases and J lost 4; bases outside the gene matches: 9. The CDR3 is made up of 13 amino acids. CDR3 amino acids: CSARTGAPETQYF. CDR3 in DNA: TGCAGCGCAAGAACAGGGGCGCCAGAGACCCAGTACTTC.

With regard to this clone: One end of the junction varies from germline; a read error may be responsible. V gene TRBV7-7 combines with J gene TRBJ2-2; maybe TRBD1 (5 bases). The CDR3 covers 15 residues. Germline CDR1 SSHAT, CDR2 FNYEAQ (reference sequence). The CDR3 nucleotides are TGTGCTAGCAGTCCCCTAGGGGCGAACACCGGGGAGCTGTTTTTT. Translating gives CASSPLGANTGELFF.

This chain joins TRBV4-1 and TRBJ2-5; D gene ambiguous. Trimming removed 0 bases at V and 5 bases at J, with 22 bases between. Germline V lookup: CDR1 MGHRA, CDR2 YSYEKL. This CDR3 comprises 18 residues. This CDR3 reads CASSQDALTLGDSETQYF. In nucleotides, the CDR3 is TGCGCCAGCAGCCAAGACGCCCTAACGCTAGGCGACTCTGAGACCCAGTACTTC.

The chain is built from TRBV6-5 and TRBJ2-5; D gene unclear. CDR3 length: 14 amino acids. Germline CDR1 reads MNHEY; CDR2 reads SVGAGI. Trimming left V 1 base short and J 5 bases short, with 11 bases between. The CDR3 region has the DNA TGTGCCAGCAGTTACTATGAGGATGTGGAGACCCAGTACTTC. Translating gives CASSYYEDVETQYF.

The J gene is TRBJ1-6, the V gene TRBV5-6; TRBD1 might be the D (5 bases). This CDR3 contains 16 residues. Trimming removed 4 bases from V and 10 bases from J, with 21 bases in between. Germline loops: CDR1 SGHDT, CDR2 YYEEEE. DNA of the CDR3: TGTGCCAGCAGCCTGGGATGGGGCCTCGCGGGGTCACCCCTCCACTTT. It translates to CASSLGWGLAGSPLHF.

The chain uses TRBV18 and TRBJ1-1, with TRBD1 matching 9 bases. The CDR3 runs to 16 residues. V trimming: 2 bases; J trimming: 5 bases; junction bases outside the gene matches: 9. Germline lookup yields CDR1 KGHSH and CDR2 LQKENI. CDR3 bases: TGTGCCAGCTCACCAACCTCCGGGACAGGGTGGACTGAAGCTTTCTTT. Protein product: CASSPTSGTGWTEAFF.

The chain joins TRBV28 to TRBJ1-2; D is perhaps TRBD1 (5 bases). The CDR3 sequence is 13 residues long. CDR1 is MDHEN and CDR2 is SYDVKM in the germline V gene. V was pared by 4 bases and J by 8 bases, with 14 bases between. As DNA, the CDR3 is TGTGCCAGCAGTTCAGACAGAGCGGGGGGCTACACCTTC. This gives the protein CASSSDRAGGYTF.

The chain carries TRBV28 and TRBJ1-4; no clear D. Trimming removed 2 bases at V and 7 bases at J, with 8 bases between. The CDR3 covers 13 residues. Per the germline V gene, CDR1 is MDHEN and CDR2 is SYDVKM. As DNA, the CDR3 is TGTGCCAGCAGTTTAGGGAGGGTTGAAAAACTGTTTTTT. The encoded protein is CASSLGRVEKLFF. Using reference TRBV28 and TRBJ1-4 for the parts outside the CDR3, the full variable domain is DVKVTQSSRYLVKRTGEKVFLECVQDMDHENMFWYRQDPGLGLRLIYFSYDVKMKEKGDIPEGYSVSREKKERFSLILESASTNQTSMYLCASSLGRVEKLFFGSGTQLSVL.

This chain connects TRBV7-3 to TRBJ1-5; D is uncertain. The CDR3 has 15 amino acids. Germline CDR1 is SGHTA and CDR2 is FQGTGA. Trimming removed 0 bases from V and 2 bases from J, with 8 bases in between. As DNA, the CDR3 is TGTGCCAGCAGCTTAACTGGCGGCGGCAATCAGCCCCAGCATTTT. It specifies CASSLTGGGNQPQHF.

This clone was found once. CDR3 in amino acids: CASSWFPGVDSPLHF. CDR3 coding DNA: TGCGCCAGCAGCTGGTTTCCGGGGGTTGATTCACCCCTCCACTTT. The gene calls are TRBV5-1 and TRBJ1-6; D perhaps matches TRBD1 (5 bases). Germline assignment: CDR1 SGHRS and CDR2 YFSETQ. The V end was cut by 3 bases, the J end by 8 bases, with 15 bases between. This CDR3 is 15 amino acids long.